Ten or more counts support the clone carrying this T cell receptor beta chain. The antigen remains unidentified. These data are taken from a study of CD8 T cells in ankylosing spondylitis. V was pared by 4 bases and J by 6 bases, with 4 bases of the junction left unmatched. The CDR3 contains 13 residues. The germline CDR1 and CDR2 sequences are SQVTM and ANQGSEA. Generation of TCR beta libraries employed quantitative 5'-RACE incorporating molecular barcodes. TCRdb fed the 5' RACE reads into MiXCR, producing one record per CDR3 protein. The data hold around 430,000 distinct CDR3 sequences, with 15% to 20% observed a single time. Whole-study results and caveats: Disease-linked clones were reportedly significantly enriched in matched ankylosing spondylitis synovial fluid. Disease-linked clones had a CD8+ phenotype and relatively low frequency in peripheral blood. Within ankylosing spondylitis blood, a TCR beta motif made up of several highly homologous variants appeared to be characteristic. Past research had described some motif variants in reactive arthritis synovial fluid and blood.

The chain joins TRBV29-1 to TRBJ2-1, with 9 bases that match TRBD2. The receptor was isolated from a male donor with ankylosing spondylitis. The source material was blood, either unsorted or a sorted T cell fraction (not recorded which). CDR3 in DNA: TGCAGCGTTGTTAGCGGGGGCTTCAATGAGCAGTTCTTC. Amino acids: CSVVSGGFNEQFF.